This TCR beta chain came from a study of OX40 agonist ivuxolimab in advanced cancers. Study background: Patients treated during dose escalation were battling hepatocellular carcinoma, melanoma, renal cell or head and neck cancer.

Study outcomes and limitations: The study did not work out the antigen specificity of the expanded peripheral T cells. In CD8+ T cells, expanded clones were on average more numerous than in CD4+.

With respect to this clone: Its antigen is unknown.

Autoimmune disease history or systemic immunosuppression led to patients being barred. Profiled with immunoSEQ multiplex PCR; TCRdb holds only in-frame clones, not every one. The data show fewer than 110,000 clones, around 90% seen once. This sequence was found in an adult with an advanced solid tumor such as melanoma, head and neck, liver or kidney cancer. Sequenced here: CD4+ or CD8+ T cells sorted from blood, sampled in a trial of the OX40 agonist ivuxolimab.

In DNA form, the CDR3 reads TGTGCCAGCAAACGCGGGACGGTGTCCACAGATACGCAGTATTTT. It encodes CASKRGTVSTDTQYF. The chain combines TRBV2 with TRBJ2-3; a possible D gene is TRBD2 (6 bases). V shed 7 bases and J shed 2 bases, with 16 bases lying between them. The CDR3 consists of 15 residues. The germline V gene has CDR1 SNHLY and CDR2 FYNNEI. The variable domain in full, with the rest retrieved from reference TRBV2 and TRBJ2-3, is EPEVTQTPSHQVTQMGQEVILRCVPISNHLYFYWYRQILGQKVEFLVSFYNNEISEKSEIFDDQFSVERPDGSNFTLKIRSTKLEDSAMYFCASKRGTVSTDTQYFGPGTRLTVL.